Below, one T cell receptor beta chain is given with its context. Its target is not known. The entry originates in a study of T cell responses to AZD1222 COVID-19 vaccine. Study-level points and caveats: Donors were mostly white British, more females; clonal diversity possibly underestimated. With dominance at 160-218 and 743-854, vaccine-associated CD4 TCRs spanned spike.

Trimming stripped 4 bases from V and 4 bases from J, with 14 bases between. The length of the CDR3 is 14 residues. Germline-derived CDR1 and CDR2 are SGHRS and YFSETQ. The table came from immunoSEQ multiplex PCR; TCRdb's copy has only in-frame clones and leaves some out. The table lists around 180,000 clones, 85% to 90% of them singletons, with about 3% in the top ten. The chain employs TRBV5-1 and TRBJ1-1; TRBD1 is a possible D gene (6 bases). The source of this sequence is an adult in good health. This sample comprised peripheral blood, obtained on day 0 of MenACWY control vaccination. CDR3 amino acids: CASSRGRGSTEAFF. The DNA for the CDR3 is TGCGCCAGCAGCCGCGGTAGGGGGAGCACTGAAGCTTTCTTT.